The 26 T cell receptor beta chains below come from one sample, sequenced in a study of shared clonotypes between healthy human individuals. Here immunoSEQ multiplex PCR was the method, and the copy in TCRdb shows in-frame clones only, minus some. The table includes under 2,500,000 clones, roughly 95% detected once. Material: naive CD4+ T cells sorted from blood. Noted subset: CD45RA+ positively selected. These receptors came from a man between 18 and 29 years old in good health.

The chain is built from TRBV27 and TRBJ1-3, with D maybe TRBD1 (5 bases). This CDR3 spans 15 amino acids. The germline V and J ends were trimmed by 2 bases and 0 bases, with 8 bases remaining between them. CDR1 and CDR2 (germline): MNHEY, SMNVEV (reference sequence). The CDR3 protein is CASSLRGTSGNTIYF. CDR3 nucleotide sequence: TGTGCCAGCAGTTTACGGGGGACCTCTGGAAACACCATATATTTT.

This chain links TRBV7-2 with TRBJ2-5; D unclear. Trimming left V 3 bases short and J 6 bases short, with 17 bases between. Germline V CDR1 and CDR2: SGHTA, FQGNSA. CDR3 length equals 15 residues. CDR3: CASSFEPTSRKTQYF. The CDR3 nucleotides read TGTGCCAGCAGCTTCGAACCCACCTCTCGGAAGACCCAGTACTTC.

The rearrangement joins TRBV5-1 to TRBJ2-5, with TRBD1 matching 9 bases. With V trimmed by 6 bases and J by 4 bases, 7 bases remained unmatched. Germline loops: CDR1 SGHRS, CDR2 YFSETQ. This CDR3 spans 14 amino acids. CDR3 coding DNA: TGCGCCAGCATCCCTACAGGGGGCGGAGAGACCCAGTACTTC. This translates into CASIPTGGGETQYF.

CDR3 bases: TGTGCCAGCAGTGATAGCGGGGGTGCTCGAGAGACCCAGTACTTC. Translating gives CASSDSGGARETQYF. The J gene is TRBJ2-5, the V gene TRBV27; 9 bases map to TRBD2. Trimming cost V 5 bases and J 4 bases; bases outside gene matches: 8. The V gene's germline CDR1 is MNHEY and CDR2 SMNVEV (reference sequence). This CDR3 has 15 residues.

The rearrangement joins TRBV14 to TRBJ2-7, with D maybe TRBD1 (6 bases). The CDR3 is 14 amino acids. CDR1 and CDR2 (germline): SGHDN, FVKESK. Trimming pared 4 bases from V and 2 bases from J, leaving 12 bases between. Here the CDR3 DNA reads TGTGCCAGCAGCCGAGGGACAAATACCTACGAGCAGTACTTC. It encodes CASSRGTNTYEQYF.

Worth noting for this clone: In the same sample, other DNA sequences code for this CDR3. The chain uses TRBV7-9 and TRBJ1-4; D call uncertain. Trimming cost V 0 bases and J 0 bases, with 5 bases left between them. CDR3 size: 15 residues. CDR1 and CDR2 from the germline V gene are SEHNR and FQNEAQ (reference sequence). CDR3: CASSLATATNEKLFF. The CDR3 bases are TGTGCCAGCAGCTTAGCTACTGCAACTAATGAAAAACTGTTTTTT. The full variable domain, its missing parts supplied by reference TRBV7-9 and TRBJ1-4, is DTGVSQNPRHKITKRGQNVTFRCDPISEHNRLYWYRQTLGQGPEFLTYFQNEAQLEKSRLLSDRFSAERPKGSFSTLEIQRTEQGDSAMYLCASSLATATNEKLFFGSGTQLSVL.

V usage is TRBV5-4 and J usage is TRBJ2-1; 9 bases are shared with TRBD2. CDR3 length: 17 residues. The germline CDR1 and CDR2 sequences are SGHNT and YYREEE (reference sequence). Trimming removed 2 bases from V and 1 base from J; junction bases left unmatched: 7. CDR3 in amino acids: CASSFGLATVSYNEQFF. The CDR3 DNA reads TGTGCCAGCAGCTTTGGACTAGCGACGGTATCCTACAATGAGCAGTTCTTC.

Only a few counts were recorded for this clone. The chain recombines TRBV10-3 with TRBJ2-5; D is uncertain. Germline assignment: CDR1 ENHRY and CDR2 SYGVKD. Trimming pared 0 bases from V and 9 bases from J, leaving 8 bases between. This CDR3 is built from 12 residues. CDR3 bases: TGTGCCATCAGTGAGTCCCCTTTGGCCCAGTACTTC. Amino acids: CAISESPLAQYF.

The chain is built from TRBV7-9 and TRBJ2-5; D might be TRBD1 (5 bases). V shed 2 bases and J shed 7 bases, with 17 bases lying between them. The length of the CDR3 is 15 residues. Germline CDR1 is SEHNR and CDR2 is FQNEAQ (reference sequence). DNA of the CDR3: TGTGCCAGCAGCTTATCGGTGCAGGGCCGGGTGACCCAGTACTTC. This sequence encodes CASSLSVQGRVTQYF.

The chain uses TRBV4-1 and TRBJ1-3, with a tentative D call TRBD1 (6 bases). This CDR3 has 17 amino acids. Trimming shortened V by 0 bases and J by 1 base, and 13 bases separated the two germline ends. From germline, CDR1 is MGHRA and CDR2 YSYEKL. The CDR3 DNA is TGCGCCAGCAGCCAAGATTGGGGACACTCATCTGGAAACACCATATATTTT. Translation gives CASSQDWGHSSGNTIYF.

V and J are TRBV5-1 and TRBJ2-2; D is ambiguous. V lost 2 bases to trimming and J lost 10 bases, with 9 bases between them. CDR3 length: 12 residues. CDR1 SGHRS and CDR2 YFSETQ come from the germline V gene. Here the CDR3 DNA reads TGCGCCAGCAGCTTTGATGGGTCGGAGCTGTTTTTT. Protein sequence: CASSFDGSELFF.

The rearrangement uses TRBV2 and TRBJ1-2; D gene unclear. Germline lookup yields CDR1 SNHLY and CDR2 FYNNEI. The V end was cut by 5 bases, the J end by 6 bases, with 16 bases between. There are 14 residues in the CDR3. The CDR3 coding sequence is TGTGCCAGCAGTAACGGACGAGGTCGAGATGGCTACACCTTC. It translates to CASSNGRGRDGYTF.

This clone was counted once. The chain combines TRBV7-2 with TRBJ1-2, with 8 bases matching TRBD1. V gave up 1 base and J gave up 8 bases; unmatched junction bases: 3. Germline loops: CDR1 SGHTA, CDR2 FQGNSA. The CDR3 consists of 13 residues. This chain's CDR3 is CASSLGQGPGYTF. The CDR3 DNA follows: TGTGCCAGCAGCTTAGGACAGGGGCCAGGCTACACCTTC.

CDR3 amino acids: CASSSRTELFF. As DNA, the CDR3 is TGTGCCAGTAGTTCCCGGACCGAGCTGTTTTTT. This chain links TRBV19 with TRBJ2-2, with no clear D. The germline CDR1 and CDR2 sequences are LNHDA and SQIVND (reference sequence). CDR3 size: 11 residues. The V and J ends lost 5 bases and 11 bases respectively, with 9 bases between them.

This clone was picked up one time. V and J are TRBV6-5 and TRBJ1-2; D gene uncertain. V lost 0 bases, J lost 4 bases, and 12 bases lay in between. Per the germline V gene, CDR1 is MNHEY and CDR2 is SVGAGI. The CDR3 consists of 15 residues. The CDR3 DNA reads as TGTGCCAGCAGTTACTCGGCGATCGACCCCTATGGCTACACCTTC. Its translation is CASSYSAIDPYGYTF.

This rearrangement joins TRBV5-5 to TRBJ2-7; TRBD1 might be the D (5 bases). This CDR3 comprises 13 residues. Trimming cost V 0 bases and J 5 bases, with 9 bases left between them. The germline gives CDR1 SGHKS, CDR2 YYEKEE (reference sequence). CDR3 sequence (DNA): TGTGCCAGCAGCTTGGCAGGGTTCGACGAGCAGTACTTC. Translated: CASSLAGFDEQYF.

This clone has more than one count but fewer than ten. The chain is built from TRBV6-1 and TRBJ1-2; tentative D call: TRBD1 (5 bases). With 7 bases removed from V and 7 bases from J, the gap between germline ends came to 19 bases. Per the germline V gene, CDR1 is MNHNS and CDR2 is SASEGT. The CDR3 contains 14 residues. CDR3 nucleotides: TGTGCCAGCATCCCCACGGGCAGGGATACTGGCTACACCTTC. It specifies CASIPTGRDTGYTF.

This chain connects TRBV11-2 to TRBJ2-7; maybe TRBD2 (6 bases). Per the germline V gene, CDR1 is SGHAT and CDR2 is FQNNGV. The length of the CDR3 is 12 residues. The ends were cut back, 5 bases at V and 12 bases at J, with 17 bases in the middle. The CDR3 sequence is CASSILAGSLYF. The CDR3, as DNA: TGTGCCAGCAGCATACTAGCAGGGAGTTTGTACTTC.

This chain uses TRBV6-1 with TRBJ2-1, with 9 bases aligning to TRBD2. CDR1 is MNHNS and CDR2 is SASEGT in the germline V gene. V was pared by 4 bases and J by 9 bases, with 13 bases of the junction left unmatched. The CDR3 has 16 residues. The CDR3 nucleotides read TGTGCCAGCAGTGTAGCGGGAGCTGGAACGTGGGGTGAGCAGTTCTTC. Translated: CASSVAGAGTWGEQFF.

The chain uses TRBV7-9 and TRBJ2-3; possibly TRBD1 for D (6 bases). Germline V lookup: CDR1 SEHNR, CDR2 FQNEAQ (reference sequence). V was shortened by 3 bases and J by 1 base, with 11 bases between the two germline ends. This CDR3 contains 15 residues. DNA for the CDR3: TGTGCCAGCAGCTTGACCAGGGGAGGCACAGATACGCAGTATTTT. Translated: CASSLTRGGTDTQYF.

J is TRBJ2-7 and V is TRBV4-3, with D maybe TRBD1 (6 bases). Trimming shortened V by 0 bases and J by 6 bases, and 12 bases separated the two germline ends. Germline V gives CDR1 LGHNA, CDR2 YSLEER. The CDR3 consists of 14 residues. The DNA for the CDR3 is TGCGCCAGCAGCCAAGATAGGGGGAGAAGCGAGCAGTACTTC. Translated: CASSQDRGRSEQYF.

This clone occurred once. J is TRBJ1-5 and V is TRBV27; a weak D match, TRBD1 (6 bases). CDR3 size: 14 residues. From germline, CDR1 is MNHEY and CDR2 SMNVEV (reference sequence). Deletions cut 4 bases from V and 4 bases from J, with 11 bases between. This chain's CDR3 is CASSSGQYNQPQHF. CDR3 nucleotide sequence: TGTGCCAGCAGTTCTGGACAGTATAATCAGCCCCAGCATTTT.

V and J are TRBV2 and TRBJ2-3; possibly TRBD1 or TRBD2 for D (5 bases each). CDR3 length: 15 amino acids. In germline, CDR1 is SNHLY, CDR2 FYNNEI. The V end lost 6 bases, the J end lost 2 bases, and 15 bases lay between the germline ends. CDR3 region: CASRPGTQNTDTQYF. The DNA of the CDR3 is TGTGCCAGCAGGCCGGGGACCCAAAACACAGATACGCAGTATTTT.

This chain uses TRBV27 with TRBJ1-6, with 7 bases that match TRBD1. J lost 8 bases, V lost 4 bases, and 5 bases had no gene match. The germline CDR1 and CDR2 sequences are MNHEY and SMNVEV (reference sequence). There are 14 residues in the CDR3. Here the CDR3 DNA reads TGTGCCAGCAGTTCGGGACAGTTCCATTCACCCCTCCACTTT. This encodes CASSSGQFHSPLHF.

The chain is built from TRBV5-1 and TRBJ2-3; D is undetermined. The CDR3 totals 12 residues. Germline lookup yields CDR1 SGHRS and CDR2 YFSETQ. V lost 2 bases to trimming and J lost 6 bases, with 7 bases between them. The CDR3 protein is CASSFDVDTQYF. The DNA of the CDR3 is TGCGCCAGCAGCTTTGACGTGGATACGCAGTATTTT.

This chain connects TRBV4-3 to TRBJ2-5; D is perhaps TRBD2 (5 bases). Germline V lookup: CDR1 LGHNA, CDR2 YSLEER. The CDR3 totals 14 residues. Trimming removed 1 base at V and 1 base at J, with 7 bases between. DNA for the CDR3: TGCGCCAGCAGCCAAGGCGGGTTCCAAGAGACCCAGTACTTC. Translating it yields CASSQGGFQETQYF.